This note documents a single TCR beta chain sequence. The authors' processing: Nucleated cell counts were estimated from reference gene primer amplification. Assay: immunoSEQ multiplex PCR; the TCRdb copy retains only in-frame clones and omits some. Clone size and V and J calls were adopted from that table, with D and trimming inferred from the DNA. The sample records 110,000 to 150,000 clones, roughly 88% being singletons. Germline CDR1 is LGHNA and CDR2 is YNFKEQ. CDR3 length equals 14 residues. Trimming removed 5 bases from V and 6 bases from J; junction bases left unmatched: 7. The data were obtained in a study of blood T cell repertoires in COVID-19. Study overall: Sources were T cells, B-cell-depleted T cells, or PBMCs; the material itself was cDNA or gDNA.

Each participant's cohort was designated according to participant-reported clinical history. The V gene is TRBV4-2, the J gene TRBJ2-1; 7 nucleotides match TRBD2. Sequencing was done on a sample of PBMCs or T cells enriched from blood (not recorded which). The source is a man over 45 who had recovered from COVID-19. The CDR3 sequence is CASSYSGGGNEQFF. CDR3 in DNA: TGTGCCAGCAGCTATTCCGGCGGGGGCAATGAGCAGTTCTTC.